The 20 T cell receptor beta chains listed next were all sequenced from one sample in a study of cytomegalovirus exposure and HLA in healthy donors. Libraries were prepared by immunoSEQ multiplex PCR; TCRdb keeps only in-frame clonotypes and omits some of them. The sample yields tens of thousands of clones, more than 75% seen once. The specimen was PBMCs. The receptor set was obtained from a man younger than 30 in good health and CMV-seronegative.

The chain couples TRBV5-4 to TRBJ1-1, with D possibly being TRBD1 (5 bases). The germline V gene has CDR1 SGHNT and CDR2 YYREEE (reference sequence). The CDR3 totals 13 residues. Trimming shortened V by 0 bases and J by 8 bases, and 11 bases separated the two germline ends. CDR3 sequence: CASSLEGLREAFF. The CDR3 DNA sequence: TGTGCCAGCAGCTTGGAGGGGCTCCGCGAAGCTTTCTTT.

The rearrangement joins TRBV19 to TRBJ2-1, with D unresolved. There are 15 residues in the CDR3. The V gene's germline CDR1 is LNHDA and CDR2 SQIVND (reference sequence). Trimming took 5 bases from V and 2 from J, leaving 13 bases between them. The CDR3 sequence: CASSLLSATYNEQFF. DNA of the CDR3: TGTGCCAGTAGTTTGCTAAGCGCTACCTACAATGAGCAGTTCTTC.

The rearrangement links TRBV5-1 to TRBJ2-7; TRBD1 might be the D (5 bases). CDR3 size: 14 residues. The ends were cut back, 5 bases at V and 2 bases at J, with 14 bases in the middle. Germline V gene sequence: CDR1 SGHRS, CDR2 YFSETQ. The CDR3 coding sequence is TGCGCCAGCAGTCCCTGGGGCGCCACCTACGAGCAGTACTTC. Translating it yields CASSPWGATYEQYF. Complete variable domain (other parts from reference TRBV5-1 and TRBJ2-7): KAGVTQTPRYLIKTRGQQVTLSCSPISGHRSVSWYQQTPGQGLQFLFEYFSETQRNKGNFPGRFSGRQFSNSRSEMNVSTLELGDSALYLCASSPWGATYEQYFGPGTRLTVT.

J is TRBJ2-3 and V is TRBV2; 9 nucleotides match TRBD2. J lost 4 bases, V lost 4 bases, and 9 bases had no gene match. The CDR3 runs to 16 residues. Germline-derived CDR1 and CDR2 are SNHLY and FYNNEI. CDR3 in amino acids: CASSGVAGARADTQYF. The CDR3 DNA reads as TGTGCCAGCAGTGGAGTAGCGGGAGCTAGGGCAGATACGCAGTATTTT. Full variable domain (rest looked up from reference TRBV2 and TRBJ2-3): EPEVTQTPSHQVTQMGQEVILRCVPISNHLYFYWYRQILGQKVEFLVSFYNNEISEKSEIFDDQFSVERPDGSNFTLKIRSTKLEDSAMYFCASSGVAGARADTQYFGPGTRLTVL.

The CDR3 region has the DNA TGTGCCAGCAGCCCGTATGCAGATACGCAGTATTTT. Its translation is CASSPYADTQYF. The genes are TRBV28 and TRBJ2-3; no clear D gene. Trimming cost V 6 bases and J 4 bases, with 8 bases left between them. CDR3 length equals 12 residues. Germline assignment: CDR1 MDHEN and CDR2 SYDVKM.

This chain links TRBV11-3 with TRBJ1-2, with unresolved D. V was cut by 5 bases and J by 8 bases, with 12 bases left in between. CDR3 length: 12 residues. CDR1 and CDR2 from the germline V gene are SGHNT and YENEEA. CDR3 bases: TGTGCCAGCAGCGAGGTCGTCGACGGCTACACCTTC. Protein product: CASSEVVDGYTF.

The CDR3 nucleotides are TGCGCCAGCAGCTGGTTTCCTAGCGGGAGAGGAGATGAGCAGTTCTTC. This translates into CASSWFPSGRGDEQFF. V and J are TRBV4-1 and TRBJ2-1; 10 bases are a match to TRBD2. Per the germline V gene, CDR1 is MGHRA and CDR2 is YSYEKL. This CDR3 region has 16 residues. Losses at the gene ends were 5 bases for V and 8 bases for J; bases not matched to a gene: 12.

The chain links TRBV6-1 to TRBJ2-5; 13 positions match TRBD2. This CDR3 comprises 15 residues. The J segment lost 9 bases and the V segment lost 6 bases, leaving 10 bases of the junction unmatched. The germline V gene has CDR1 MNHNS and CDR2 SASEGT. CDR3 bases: TGTGCCAGCAGAGTTGAGGGGGGACTAGCGGGGCCCCAGTACTTC. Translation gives CASRVEGGLAGPQYF.

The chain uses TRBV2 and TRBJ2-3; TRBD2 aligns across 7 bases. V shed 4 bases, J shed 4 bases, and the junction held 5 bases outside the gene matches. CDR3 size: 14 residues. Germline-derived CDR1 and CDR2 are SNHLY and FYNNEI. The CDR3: CASSGGGGADTQYF. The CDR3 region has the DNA TGTGCCAGCAGTGGGGGTGGGGGGGCAGATACGCAGTATTTT.

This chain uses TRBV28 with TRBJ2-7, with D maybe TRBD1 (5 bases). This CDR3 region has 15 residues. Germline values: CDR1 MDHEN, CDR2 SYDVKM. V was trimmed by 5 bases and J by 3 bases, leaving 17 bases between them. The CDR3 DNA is TGTGCCAGCAGTCGTGAGACAGAAACGGGCTACGAGCAGTACTTC. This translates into CASSRETETGYEQYF.

The CDR3 loop is CASISAGYEQYF. The CDR3 bases are TGTGCCAGCATTTCGGCGGGATACGAGCAGTACTTC. V is TRBV6-5 and J is TRBJ2-7, with D perhaps TRBD2 (6 bases). The ends were cut back, 7 bases at V and 4 bases at J, with 11 bases in the middle. This CDR3 has 12 residues. From germline, CDR1 is MNHEY and CDR2 SVGAGI.

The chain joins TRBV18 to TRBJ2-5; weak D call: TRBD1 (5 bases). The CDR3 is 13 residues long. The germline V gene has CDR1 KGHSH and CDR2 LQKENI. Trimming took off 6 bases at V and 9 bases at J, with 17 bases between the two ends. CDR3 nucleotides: TGTGCCAGCTCCGAATCCGACAGACGGGCCCAGTACTTC. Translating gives CASSESDRRAQYF.

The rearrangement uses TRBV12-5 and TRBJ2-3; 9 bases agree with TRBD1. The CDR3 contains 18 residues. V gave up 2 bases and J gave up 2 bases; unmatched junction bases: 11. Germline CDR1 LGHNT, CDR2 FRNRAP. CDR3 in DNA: TGTGCTAGTGGTTTGAACAGGGGGCCCAGCTCCTTCACAGATACGCAGTATTTT. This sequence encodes CASGLNRGPSSFTDTQYF. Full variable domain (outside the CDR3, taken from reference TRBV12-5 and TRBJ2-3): DARVTQTPRHKVTEMGQEVTMRCQPILGHNTVFWYRQTMMQGLELLAYFRNRAPLDDSGMPKDRFSAEMPDATLATLKIQPSEPRDSAVYFCASGLNRGPSSFTDTQYFGPGTRLTVL.

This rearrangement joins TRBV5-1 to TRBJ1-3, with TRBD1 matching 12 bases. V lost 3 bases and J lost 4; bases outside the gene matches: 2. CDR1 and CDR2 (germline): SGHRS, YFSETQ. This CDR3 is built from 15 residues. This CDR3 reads CASSSGTGGGNTIYF. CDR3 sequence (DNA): TGCGCCAGCAGCTCCGGGACAGGGGGCGGAAACACCATATATTTT. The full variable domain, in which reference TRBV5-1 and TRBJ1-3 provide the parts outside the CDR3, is KAGVTQTPRYLIKTRGQQVTLSCSPISGHRSVSWYQQTPGQGLQFLFEYFSETQRNKGNFPGRFSGRQFSNSRSEMNVSTLELGDSALYLCASSSGTGGGNTIYFGEGSWLTVV.

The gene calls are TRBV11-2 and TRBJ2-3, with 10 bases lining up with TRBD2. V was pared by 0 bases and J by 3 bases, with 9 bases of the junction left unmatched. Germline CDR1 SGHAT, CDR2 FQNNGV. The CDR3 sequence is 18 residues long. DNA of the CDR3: TGTGCCAGCAGCTTAGATAGGTGGACTAGCGGCGAGACAGATACGCAGTATTTT. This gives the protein CASSLDRWTSGETDTQYF.

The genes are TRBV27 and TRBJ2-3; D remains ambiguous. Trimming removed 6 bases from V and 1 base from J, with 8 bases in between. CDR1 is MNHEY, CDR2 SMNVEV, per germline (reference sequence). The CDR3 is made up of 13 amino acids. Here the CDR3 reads CASRHLGTDTQYF. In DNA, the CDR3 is TGTGCCAGCAGACACCTCGGCACAGATACGCAGTATTTT.

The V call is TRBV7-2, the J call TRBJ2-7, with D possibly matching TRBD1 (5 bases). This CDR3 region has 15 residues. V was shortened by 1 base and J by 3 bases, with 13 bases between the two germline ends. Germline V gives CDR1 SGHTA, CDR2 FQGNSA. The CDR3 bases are TGTGCCAGCAGCTTAGGCAGGGTTCTCTTCTACGAGCAGTACTTC. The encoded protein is CASSLGRVLFYEQYF.

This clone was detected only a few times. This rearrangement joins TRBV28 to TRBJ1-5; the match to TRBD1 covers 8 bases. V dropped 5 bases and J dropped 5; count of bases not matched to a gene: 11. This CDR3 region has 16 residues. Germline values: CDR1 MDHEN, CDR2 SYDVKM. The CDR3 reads CASSLRTGREDQPQHF. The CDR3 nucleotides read TGTGCCAGCAGTCTGAGGACAGGGAGGGAGGATCAGCCCCAGCATTTT.

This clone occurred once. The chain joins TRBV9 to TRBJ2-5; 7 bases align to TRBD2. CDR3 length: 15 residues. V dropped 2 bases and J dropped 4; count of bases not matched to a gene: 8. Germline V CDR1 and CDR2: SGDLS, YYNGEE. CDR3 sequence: CASSVGTNRLETQYF. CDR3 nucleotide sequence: TGTGCCAGCAGCGTTGGGACTAACCGATTAGAGACCCAGTACTTC.

Written as DNA, the CDR3 is TGCAGCGGGGCTAGCGACCCGGCCTACGAGCAGTACTTC. Encoded protein: CSGASDPAYEQYF. V gene TRBV29-1 combines with J gene TRBJ2-7, with a tentative D call TRBD2 (6 bases). CDR3 length: 13 residues. Germline V CDR1 and CDR2: SQVTM, ANQGSEA. Deletions cut 7 bases from V and 2 bases from J, with 15 bases between.